These T cell receptor beta chains were read from a single sample in a study of blood T cell repertoires in COVID-19. TCRdb's table, derived via immunoSEQ multiplex PCR, lists solely in-frame clones and lacks some. The data show fewer than 60,000 clones, about 81% seen once. Sequences were obtained from peripheral blood. These receptor sequences come from a man between 60 and 75 years old with COVID-19, enrolled during active disease. The CDR3 runs from the conserved cysteine through the conserved F or W. A D gene is named only where the DNA matches it firmly. Only some rows state a clone size, as once, few, many or a class for expanded clones.

cdr3_nt cdr3_aa clone_size v_call d_call j_call
TGCGCCAGCAGCTCCTTGGGGGGGGTAGTCTACGAGCAGTACTTC CASSSLGGVVYEQYF - TRBV5-1 TRBD2 TRBJ2-7
TGTGCCAGCAGCTTGGATCTCGGTTCACCCCTCCACTTT CASSLDLGSPLHF few TRBV5-4 - TRBJ1-6
TGTGCCAGCAGCCGAACCCCAGGGGCTGGAAACACCATATATTTT CASSRTPGAGNTIYF - TRBV5-6 - TRBJ1-3
TGTGCCAGCAGCTTAGCGCGAGACATGATCTTTTTAGACTATGGCTACACCTTC CASSLARDMIFLDYGYTF - TRBV7-9 - TRBJ1-2
TGTGCCAGCAGCGTCAGTAGCGGGAGCTCCTACGAGCAGTACTTC CASSVSSGSSYEQYF - TRBV9 TRBD2 TRBJ2-7
TGTGCCAGCAGTGAATTTATAAGGGGTCTGGAGCAGTACTTC CASSEFIRGLEQYF - TRBV2 - TRBJ2-7
TGCGCCAGCAGCCAAGATATCGGAGGGAGCAACACTGAAGCTTTCTTT CASSQDIGGSNTEAFF few TRBV4-3 - TRBJ1-1
TGTGCCAGCAGGCACAGGGAGATTAATTCACCCCTCCACTTT CASRHREINSPLHF - TRBV27 - TRBJ1-6
TGCAGCGTTGAAGTGAACAGGGGAAACACTGAAGCTTTCTTT CSVEVNRGNTEAFF few TRBV29-1 TRBD1 TRBJ1-1
TGTGCCAGCAGCAAAAAAGAAGGCGGGGCGCTCGGGGCCAACGTCCTGACTTTC CASSKKEGGALGANVLTF - TRBV11-3 - TRBJ2-6
TGTGCCAGCAGCGTAGGATCTACCTACAATGAGCAGTTCTTC CASSVGSTYNEQFF - TRBV9 - TRBJ2-1
TGTGCCAGCAGCCCCCCAGGTGGAAACACCATATATTTT CASSPPGGNTIYF - TRBV6-6 - TRBJ1-3
TGTGCCAGCACCGGGGCCTACGAGCAGTACTTC CASTGAYEQYF - TRBV6-5 - TRBJ2-7
TGTGCCAGCTGCGCCAGCGGGACCTACAATGAGCAGTTCTTC CASCASGTYNEQFF - TRBV27 TRBD2 TRBJ2-1
TGTGCCAGCAGCTCACGACCCTCTAGAGGCACAGATACGCAGTATTTT CASSSRPSRGTDTQYF - TRBV11-2 - TRBJ2-3
TGCGCCAGCAGCTTGGCGTCAGGGATACGAACGACCGGGGAGCTGTTTTTT CASSLASGIRTTGELFF many TRBV5-1 - TRBJ2-2
TGTGCCAGCAGCTTTGATGTAGGGGCTCGAGAGACCCAGTACTTC CASSFDVGARETQYF - TRBV7-2 - TRBJ2-5
TGCGCCAGTAACAGCCATTCCCCCCAAGAGACCCAGTACTTC CASNSHSPQETQYF few TRBV10-2 - TRBJ2-5
TGTGCCAGCTCACCAGGACAGGGCAGCACTGAAGCTTTCTTT CASSPGQGSTEAFF - TRBV18 TRBD1 TRBJ1-1
TGCGCCAGCAAAGGGGCAGGGGAAATGGATGAGCAGTACTTC CASKGAGEMDEQYF once TRBV5-1 - TRBJ2-7
TGCGCCAGCAGCCGTAGAACAGGGGGCGCGATCACAGATACGCAGTATTTT CASSRRTGGAITDTQYF few TRBV5-1 TRBD1 TRBJ2-3
TGTGCCAGCAGTCCTATTTCCTTAGGGACAGGGAACCACGAGCAGTACTTC CASSPISLGTGNHEQYF few TRBV27 TRBD1 TRBJ2-7
TGCGCCAGCAGCTTAGGGGACAGCCAGAATCAGCCCCAGCATTTT CASSLGDSQNQPQHF - TRBV5-1 TRBD1 TRBJ1-5
TGTGCCAGCAGACCGACAGGGGGCGCGGAGACCCAGTACTTC CASRPTGGAETQYF - TRBV6-5 TRBD1 TRBJ2-5
TGCAGCGTTGATCGGACAGGGGGCTATGGCTACACCTTC CSVDRTGGYGYTF - TRBV29-1 TRBD1 TRBJ1-2
TGTGCCAGCAGCGTAGGAGATCTCTATAATTCACCCCTCCACTTT CASSVGDLYNSPLHF - TRBV9 - TRBJ1-6
TGTGCCAGCACCCTGACTAGCGGGAGTCGCGAGCAGTACTTC CASTLTSGSREQYF - TRBV27 TRBD2 TRBJ2-7
TGCGCCAGCAGCTCAGACATGAACACCGGGGAGCTGTTTTTT CASSSDMNTGELFF few TRBV5-1 - TRBJ2-2
TGTGCCAGCAGTAGAACTAGCGGGCTTTACAATGAGCAGTTCTTC CASSRTSGLYNEQFF - TRBV6-4 TRBD2 TRBJ2-1
TGTGCCAGCAGTGGGGGCAGAAACAATGAGCAGTTCTTC CASSGGRNNEQFF few TRBV2 - TRBJ2-1
TGTGCCAGCAGCTCCGGGACAGGGAAGACCCAGTACTTC CASSSGTGKTQYF once TRBV5-4 TRBD1 TRBJ2-5
TGTGCTAGCAGCTTGGAAACAGGGCCTGGAAACACCATATATTTT CASSLETGPGNTIYF - TRBV7-7 - TRBJ1-3
TGTGCCAGCCGCGAATCACACGGGCAGCCCCAGCATTTT CASRESHGQPQHF - TRBV12-3/TRBV12-4 - TRBJ1-5
TGTGCCAGCAGGAGAACACGGGACAGGGGGCAGTTAGATACGCAGTATTTT CASRRTRDRGQLDTQYF - TRBV27 TRBD1 TRBJ2-3
TGTGCCAGCAGCTCCGAACGCCGGGGCCGGGGGGAGCAGTTCTTC CASSSERRGRGEQFF - TRBV7-3 - TRBJ2-1
TGTGCCAGCAGTTGGCGGGAGAGCTCCTACGAGCAGTACTTC CASSWRESSYEQYF - TRBV25-1 TRBD2 TRBJ2-7
TGTGCCAGCAGCCCACTGCGGTGGGGGGATGAAAAACTGTTTTTT CASSPLRWGDEKLFF - TRBV6-5 - TRBJ1-4
TGTGCCAGCTCACCACGGGACAGCCATCAGCCCCAGCATTTT CASSPRDSHQPQHF - TRBV18 TRBD1 TRBJ1-5
TGCAGTGCTATTGATCAGATGTCAGGGTCGAGAAATCAGCCCCAGCATTTT CSAIDQMSGSRNQPQHF - TRBV20-1 - TRBJ1-5
TGTGCCAGCGGGCCGGGACAGCCCCACGAGCAGTACTTC CASGPGQPHEQYF - TRBV12-3/TRBV12-4 TRBD1 TRBJ2-7
TGTCCCCGCCGCTGGGGTGGGGGCGGCAGGGCCCTCCCTGGGTATTTT CPRRWGGGGRALPGYF - TRBV5-5 - TRBJ2-3